This is a list of T cell receptor beta chains from one sample in a study of blood T cells in healthy people across ages. TCRdb recomputed calls from the 5' RACE reads with MiXCR, one row per CDR3 protein. The repertoire includes roughly 800,000 distinct CDR3 sequences, about 62% of them detected once, and over 20% sits in the top ten. Sequenced sample: blood. The receptors derive from a man aged 25-45 years in good health. CDR3s include the opening cysteine and the closing phenylalanine or tryptophan. The order of the fields is V gene, J gene, CDR3 length, clone size, D gene, CDR3 protein, CDR3 DNA. D genes are given only for firm matches. Only some rows state a clone size, as once, few, many or a class for expanded clones.

V: TRBV3-1; J: TRBJ2-5; length: 15; size: NA; D: NA; CDR3: CASSQGRLVQETQYF; DNA: TGTGCCAGCAGCCAAGGGCGACTGGTACAAGAGACCCAGTACTTC
V: TRBV11-2; J: TRBJ2-3; length: 13; size: NA; D: NA; CDR3: CASSLGYSDTQYF; DNA: TGTGCCAGCAGCTTAGGGTACTCGGATACGCAGTATTTT
V: TRBV21-1; J: TRBJ2-1; length: 15; size: NA; D: NA; CDR3: CASSNPQRGCPVRFF; DNA: TGTGCCAGCAGCAACCCCCAAAGGGGGTGCCCTGTTCGGTTCTTC
V: TRBV25-1; J: TRBJ2-5; length: 17; size: few; D: TRBD2; CDR3: CASSEYYSGTYQETQYF; DNA: TGTGCCAGCAGTGAATATTACAGCGGGACCTACCAAGAGACCCAGTACTTC
V: TRBV20-1; J: TRBJ1-2; length: 14; size: once; D: NA; CDR3: CSARESYLGRTNTF; DNA: TGCAGTGCTAGAGAATCTTATTTGGGCAGGACAAACACCTTC
V: TRBV2; J: TRBJ1-5; length: 13; size: few; D: NA; CDR3: CASSVERNQPQHF; DNA: TGTGCCAGCAGTGTGGAGAGAAATCAGCCCCAGCATTTT
V: TRBV25-1; J: TRBJ1-6; length: 12; size: few; D: NA; CDR3: CASRGGVSPLHF; DNA: TGTGCCAGCAGGGGCGGGGTATCACCCCTCCACTTT
V: TRBV6-6; J: TRBJ2-1; length: 13; size: NA; D: NA; CDR3: CASEEPGVHEQFF; DNA: TGTGCCAGCGAAGAGCCAGGGGTCCATGAGCAGTTCTTC
V: TRBV7-8; J: TRBJ2-1; length: 15; size: NA; D: NA; CDR3: CASSPSTSLADEQFF; DNA: TGTGCCAGCAGCCCCTCGACGTCCCTCGCCGATGAGCAGTTCTTC
V: TRBV5-1; J: TRBJ1-2; length: 15; size: NA; D: NA; CDR3: CASSAPGGSSYGYTF; DNA: TGCGCCAGCAGCGCACCCGGAGGGTCTTCCTATGGCTACACCTTC
V: TRBV7-9; J: TRBJ2-5; length: 17; size: NA; D: TRBD2; CDR3: CASSLSSGAPYQETQYF; DNA: TGTGCCAGCAGCTTAAGTAGCGGGGCCCCGTACCAAGAGACCCAGTACTTC
V: TRBV25-1; J: TRBJ2-3; length: 15; size: few; D: NA; CDR3: CASSAGQGYTDTQYF; DNA: TGTGCCAGCAGTGCCGGACAAGGCTACACAGATACGCAGTATTTT
V: TRBV7-2; J: TRBJ1-2; length: 13; size: NA; D: NA; CDR3: CASRASSGYGYTF; DNA: TGTGCCAGCAGGGCCTCCAGCGGCTATGGCTACACCTTC
V: TRBV21-1; J: TRBJ2-5; length: 15; size: NA; D: NA; CDR3: CASSTGGGWGETQYF; DNA: TGTGCCAGCAGCACCGGCGGGGGCTGGGGAGAGACCCAGTACTTC
V: TRBV29-1; J: TRBJ1-2; length: 9; size: NA; D: NA; CDR3: CSGVGGYTF; DNA: TGCAGCGGCGTGGGGGGCTACACCTTC
V: TRBV19; J: TRBJ1-5; length: 14; size: NA; D: NA; CDR3: CASSILRGNQPQHF; DNA: TGTGCCAGTAGTATCCTACGGGGGAATCAGCCCCAGCATTTT
V: TRBV6-2/TRBV6-3; J: TRBJ2-5; length: 13; size: few; D: TRBD1; CDR3: CASRAGGEETQYF; DNA: TGTGCCAGCCGAGCAGGGGGAGAAGAGACCCAGTACTTC
V: TRBV29-1; J: TRBJ2-3; length: 14; size: NA; D: NA; CDR3: CSVEGDRHTDTQYF; DNA: TGCAGCGTTGAAGGCGACAGACACACAGATACGCAGTATTTT
V: TRBV6-2/TRBV6-3; J: TRBJ1-1; length: 12; size: NA; D: NA; CDR3: CASTPRGTEAFF; DNA: TGTGCCAGCACGCCCCGGGGAACTGAAGCTTTCTTT
V: TRBV7-9; J: TRBJ2-1; length: 12; size: NA; D: NA; CDR3: CASSLGQAEQFF; DNA: TGTGCCAGCAGCTTAGGACAGGCTGAGCAGTTCTTC
V: TRBV20-1; J: TRBJ2-7; length: 12; size: many; D: TRBD2; CDR3: CSGLAGDLEQYF; DNA: TGCAGCGGACTAGCGGGAGATCTCGAGCAGTACTTC
V: TRBV12-3/TRBV12-4; J: TRBJ2-5; length: 15; size: many; D: TRBD2; CDR3: CASSLGGGRRETQYF; DNA: TGTGCCAGCAGTTTAGGGGGCGGGAGAAGAGAGACCCAGTACTTC
V: TRBV3-1; J: TRBJ1-5; length: 14; size: few; D: NA; CDR3: CASSQGGADQPQHF; DNA: TGTGCCAGCAGCCAAGGGGGCGCCGATCAGCCCCAGCATTTT
V: TRBV12-3/TRBV12-4; J: TRBJ2-7; length: 14; size: once; D: NA; CDR3: CASKERWSSYEQYF; DNA: TGTGCCAGCAAGGAGAGGTGGAGCTCCTACGAGCAGTACTTC
V: TRBV28; J: TRBJ1-6; length: 15; size: NA; D: TRBD1; CDR3: CASSARQGMRSPLHF; DNA: TGTGCCAGCAGTGCCCGACAGGGAATGCGTTCACCCCTCCACTTT
V: TRBV20-1; J: TRBJ2-7; length: 16; size: NA; D: TRBD2; CDR3: CSTRGFSSGRDYEQYF; DNA: TGCAGTACTAGAGGTTTTTCTAGCGGGAGGGACTACGAGCAGTACTTC
V: TRBV7-3; J: TRBJ2-5; length: 15; size: many; D: TRBD2; CDR3: CASSSGLAGSETQYF; DNA: TGTGCCAGCAGCTCAGGACTAGCGGGATCCGAGACCCAGTACTTC
V: TRBV7-2; J: TRBJ2-7; length: 18; size: NA; D: TRBD2; CDR3: CASSLQMSGGTLSYEQYF; DNA: TGTGCCAGCAGTCTCCAAATGAGCGGGGGTACGCTCTCCTACGAGCAGTACTTC
V: TRBV5-1; J: TRBJ2-5; length: 16; size: NA; D: NA; CDR3: CASSLLPGKGEETQYF; DNA: TGCGCCAGCAGCTTGCTACCAGGCAAGGGGGAAGAGACCCAGTACTTC
V: TRBV9; J: TRBJ2-1; length: 15; size: NA; D: NA; CDR3: CASSVEDRIYNEQFF; DNA: TGTGCCAGCAGCGTAGAAGACAGGATTTACAATGAGCAGTTCTTC
V: TRBV7-8; J: TRBJ2-7; length: 15; size: NA; D: NA; CDR3: CASSYSVGLVYEQYF; DNA: TGTGCCAGCAGTTATAGTGTGGGTCTCGTTTACGAGCAGTACTTC
V: TRBV12-3/TRBV12-4; J: TRBJ2-1; length: 12; size: NA; D: NA; CDR3: CASPDRNNEQFF; DNA: TGTGCCAGCCCGGACAGAAACAATGAGCAGTTCTTC
V: TRBV20-1; J: TRBJ2-5; length: 14; size: NA; D: TRBD2; CDR3: CSALSGRAGDEQYF; DNA: TGCAGTGCCCTTAGCGGGAGGGCCGGGGATGAGCAGTACTTC
V: TRBV29-1; J: TRBJ2-1; length: 15; size: few; D: TRBD2; CDR3: CSVGFRGRLPNEQFF; DNA: TGCAGCGTTGGGTTTCGCGGGAGGCTACCCAATGAGCAGTTCTTC
V: TRBV14; J: TRBJ1-2; length: 17; size: NA; D: NA; CDR3: CASSQDQKGQTDYGYTF; DNA: TGTGCCAGCAGCCAAGATCAAAAAGGGCAGACCGACTATGGCTACACCTTC
V: TRBV11-2; J: TRBJ2-7; length: 14; size: few; D: NA; CDR3: CASSALGGWDEQYF; DNA: TGTGCCAGCAGCGCGTTGGGGGGTTGGGACGAGCAGTACTTC
V: TRBV5-5; J: TRBJ2-7; length: 16; size: NA; D: NA; CDR3: CASSLVASVWAYEQYF; DNA: TGTGCCAGCAGCTTGGTGGCTTCCGTTTGGGCCTACGAGCAGTACTTC
V: TRBV28; J: TRBJ1-1; length: 20; size: NA; D: NA; CDR3: CASSTSKPRVSYSRNTEAFF; DNA: TGTGCCAGCAGCACCTCCAAACCCAGGGTATCCTATTCCAGGAACACTGAAGCTTTCTTT
V: TRBV4-3; J: TRBJ2-1; length: 20; size: few; D: TRBD1; CDR3: CASSQSWGQGKGGVYNEQFF; DNA: TGCGCCAGCAGCCAGTCTTGGGGACAGGGGAAGGGGGGGGTCTACAATGAGCAGTTCTTC
V: TRBV28; J: TRBJ2-1; length: 14; size: once; D: NA; CDR3: CASSTGVSPRIEFF; DNA: TGTGCCAGCAGTACGGGAGTTAGCCCCCGAATAGAGTTCTTC
V: TRBV21-1; J: TRBJ1-1; length: 10; size: NA; D: NA; CDR3: CANKDRGAFF; DNA: TGTGCCAATAAGGACAGGGGAGCTTTCTTT
V: TRBV7-2; J: TRBJ2-3; length: 15; size: NA; D: TRBD2; CDR3: CASSFFAGGLDTQYF; DNA: TGTGCCAGCAGCTTTTTCGCGGGGGGGCTAGATACGCAGTATTTT
V: TRBV28; J: TRBJ2-7; length: 14; size: NA; D: TRBD1; CDR3: CASLKRDSSYEQYF; DNA: TGTGCCAGCTTAAAACGGGACAGCTCCTACGAGCAGTACTTC
V: TRBV24-1; J: TRBJ1-5; length: 14; size: NA; D: NA; CDR3: CATSDVGGNQPQHF; DNA: TGTGCCACCAGTGATGTCGGGGGAAATCAGCCCCAGCATTTT
V: TRBV20-1; J: TRBJ2-5; length: 17; size: NA; D: TRBD2; CDR3: CSARAPKADHGRETQYF; DNA: TGCAGTGCTAGAGCCCCAAAAGCGGATCACGGGAGGGAGACCCAGTACTTC
V: TRBV7-6; J: TRBJ2-3; length: 17; size: NA; D: TRBD2; CDR3: CASSPGTSGTSTDTQYF; DNA: TGTGCCAGCAGTCCTGGGACTAGCGGTACTAGCACAGATACGCAGTATTTT
V: TRBV12-3/TRBV12-4; J: TRBJ1-2; length: 12; size: few; D: NA; CDR3: CASSPQSYGYTF; DNA: TGTGCCAGCAGTCCCCAATCCTATGGCTACACCTTC
V: TRBV20-1; J: TRBJ2-5; length: 15; size: NA; D: TRBD2; CDR3: CSARNQLAGAETQYF; DNA: TGCAGTGCTCGCAACCAACTAGCGGGGGCCGAGACCCAGTACTTC
V: TRBV20-1; J: TRBJ1-5; length: 18; size: NA; D: NA; CDR3: CSAMNVPFDRYSNQPQHF; DNA: TGCAGTGCTATGAACGTACCCTTCGACAGATATAGCAATCAGCCCCAGCATTTT
V: TRBV5-1; J: TRBJ1-2; length: 15; size: NA; D: NA; CDR3: CASSPGADTNYGYTF; DNA: TGCGCCAGCAGCCCTGGGGCGGACACGAACTATGGCTACACCTTC
V: TRBV27; J: TRBJ2-1; length: 17; size: NA; D: TRBD2; CDR3: CASSLWPLAVPKGEQFF; DNA: TGTGCCAGCAGTTTATGGCCTCTAGCGGTCCCCAAGGGTGAGCAGTTCTTC
V: TRBV5-6; J: TRBJ1-6; length: 15; size: NA; D: NA; CDR3: CASSTAMEIWSPLHF; DNA: TGTGCCAGCAGCACGGCCATGGAGATTTGGTCACCCCTCCACTTT
V: TRBV20-1; J: TRBJ1-2; length: 12; size: NA; D: NA; CDR3: CSARGTNYGYTF; DNA: TGCAGTGCTAGGGGCACTAACTATGGCTACACCTTC
V: TRBV24-1; J: TRBJ2-5; length: 12; size: few; D: NA; CDR3: CATSARGETQYF; DNA: TGTGCCACCAGTGCTCGTGGAGAGACCCAGTACTTC
V: TRBV7-2; J: TRBJ2-5; length: 15; size: few; D: TRBD1; CDR3: CASSLMGQGEETQYF; DNA: TGTGCCAGCAGCTTAATGGGACAGGGCGAAGAGACCCAGTACTTC
V: TRBV5-6; J: TRBJ1-6; length: 16; size: NA; D: NA; CDR3: CASSSGGDGINSPLHF; DNA: TGTGCCAGCTCCTCCGGGGGGGACGGGATTAATTCACCCCTCCACTTT
V: TRBV6-6; J: TRBJ1-4; length: 17; size: NA; D: TRBD1; CDR3: CASSSNRGEGTNEKLFF; DNA: TGTGCCAGCAGTTCGAACAGGGGCGAGGGAACTAATGAAAAACTGTTTTTT